This TCR beta chain comes out of a study of neoadjuvant anti-PD-1 for oral cavity cancer. V was shortened by 0 bases and J by 4 bases, with 12 bases between the two germline ends. Germline V gives CDR1 LNHNV, CDR2 YYDKDF (reference sequence). The CDR3 has 15 residues. Most PBMC samples had 480 ng input DNA in six replicates. Repertoires were generated with immunoSEQ multiplex PCR, while TCRdb's copy carries only in-frame clones and drops some. The sample holds roughly 13,000 clones, about 61% seen once. This TCR was recovered from a person between 40 and 85 years old with oral cavity squamous cell carcinoma. The source material was PBMCs, sampled before nivolumab (anti-PD-1) treatment. The gene calls are TRBV15 and TRBJ1-2; TRBD1 might be the D (6 bases). The CDR3 nucleotides are TGTGCCACCAGCAGAGATTCAGGGACACTCTATGGCTACACCTTC. This codes for CATSRDSGTLYGYTF.